The rows below give T cell receptor beta chains drawn from one sample of a study of OX40 agonist ivuxolimab in advanced cancers. TCRdb keeps only in-frame clones here, not all; method: immunoSEQ multiplex PCR. Of 91,000 or so clones detected, less than 95% appear once; the ten largest clones hold less than 0.2%. The input for sequencing was CD4+ or CD8+ T cells sorted from blood, taken in a trial of the OX40 agonist ivuxolimab. Every receptor here comes from an adult with an advanced solid tumor such as melanoma, head and neck, liver or kidney cancer. CDR3s include the opening cysteine and the closing phenylalanine or tryptophan. Fields, in order: clone size, D gene, V gene, J gene, CDR3 protein, CDR3 DNA. A D gene is named only where the DNA matches it firmly. Clone size is shown for a subset of rows, as once, few, many or a class of expanded clone.

size: NA; D: NA; V: TRBV30; J: TRBJ2-1; CDR3: CAISHLTSYNEQFF; DNA: TGTGCCATCAGTCACCTTACTTCATACAATGAGCAGTTCTTC
size: NA; D: TRBD2; V: TRBV4-3; J: TRBJ2-7; CDR3: CASSLRAGEGEQYF; DNA: TGCGCCAGCAGCCTAAGGGCCGGGGAGGGCGAGCAGTACTTC
size: few; D: NA; V: TRBV27; J: TRBJ1-2; CDR3: CASSLGVPYGYTF; DNA: TGTGCCAGCAGCCTAGGGGTCCCCTATGGCTACACCTTC
size: once; D: NA; V: TRBV28; J: TRBJ1-3; CDR3: CASSLDPAGNTIYF; DNA: TGTGCCAGCAGTTTAGATCCAGCTGGAAACACCATATATTTT
size: NA; D: NA; V: TRBV7-2; J: TRBJ1-5; CDR3: CASSLGGGRVDQPQHF; DNA: TGTGCCAGCAGCTTAGGGGGGGGTAGGGTAGATCAGCCCCAGCATTTT
size: NA; D: TRBD1; V: TRBV9; J: TRBJ2-1; CDR3: CASRPGQDYNEQFF; DNA: TGTGCCAGCCGACCCGGACAGGATTACAATGAGCAGTTCTTC
size: once; D: TRBD1; V: TRBV6-6; J: TRBJ2-7; CDR3: CASSYPGQGTYEQYF; DNA: TGTGCCAGCAGTTACCCTGGACAGGGCACCTACGAGCAGTACTTC
size: NA; D: NA; V: TRBV6-5; J: TRBJ1-5; CDR3: CASSRQLNQPQHF; DNA: TGTGCCAGCAGCCGACAGCTCAATCAGCCCCAGCATTTT
size: once; D: TRBD1; V: TRBV28; J: TRBJ2-7; CDR3: CASSPIRQGAAYEQYF; DNA: TGTGCCAGCAGCCCCATAAGACAGGGGGCGGCCTACGAGCAGTACTTC
size: few; D: TRBD1; V: TRBV6-5; J: TRBJ1-5; CDR3: CASSLAGGINQPQHF; DNA: TGTGCCAGCAGCCTCGCAGGGGGCATTAATCAGCCCCAGCATTTT
size: NA; D: NA; V: TRBV10-3; J: TRBJ1-3; CDR3: CAISEGGLISGNTIYF; DNA: TGTGCCATCAGTGAAGGGGGACTGATCTCTGGAAACACCATATATTTT
size: NA; D: TRBD2; V: TRBV9; J: TRBJ2-3; CDR3: CASRDINGGSGRVADTQYF; DNA: TGTGCCAGCAGGGATATCAACGGGGGTAGCGGGAGGGTAGCAGATACGCAGTATTTT
size: NA; D: NA; V: TRBV5-1; J: TRBJ1-2; CDR3: CASSPDRSYGYTF; DNA: TGCGCCAGCAGCCCGGACCGCTCGTATGGCTACACCTTC
size: once; D: NA; V: TRBV19; J: TRBJ2-3; CDR3: CASTLSTGHPTDTQYF; DNA: TGTGCCAGTACCCTTAGTACAGGGCACCCCACAGATACGCAGTATTTT
size: NA; D: NA; V: TRBV19; J: TRBJ1-5; CDR3: CASSILGWNQPQHF; DNA: TGTGCCAGTAGTATATTGGGTTGGAATCAGCCCCAGCATTTT
size: NA; D: NA; V: TRBV29-1; J: TRBJ2-1; CDR3: CSVTEGPNEQFF; DNA: TGCAGCGTTACGGAGGGCCCCAATGAGCAGTTCTTC
size: NA; D: TRBD1; V: TRBV4-3; J: TRBJ1-2; CDR3: CASSLRTGGNYGYTF; DNA: TGCGCCAGCAGCCTTCGGACAGGGGGAAACTATGGCTACACCTTC
size: NA; D: TRBD2; V: TRBV10-3; J: TRBJ2-1; CDR3: CAIRRLLAGDKNEQFF; DNA: TGTGCCATCAGACGACTTCTAGCGGGAGATAAGAATGAGCAGTTCTTC
size: once; D: NA; V: TRBV7-7; J: TRBJ2-1; CDR3: CASSSDSLGNEQFF; DNA: TGTGCTAGCAGCTCCGACAGTTTGGGCAATGAGCAGTTCTTC
size: NA; D: NA; V: TRBV7-8; J: TRBJ2-7; CDR3: CASRHGVLTYEQYF; DNA: TGTGCCAGCAGACATGGGGTCCTTACCTACGAGCAGTACTTC